The 27 T cell receptor beta chains in this list originate from one sample, sequenced in a study of blood T cell repertoires in COVID-19. The assay was immunoSEQ multiplex PCR, and TCRdb's table has in-frame clones only and misses some. The table includes about 50,000 clones, less than 80% detected once. Sequenced input: peripheral blood. The receptors originated from a man aged 65 to 85 with acute or convalescent COVID-19.

The chain recombines TRBV28 with TRBJ2-7, with D perhaps TRBD2 (7 bases). CDR3 length: 15 residues. CDR1 and CDR2 (germline): MDHEN, SYDVKM. V was clipped by 7 bases and J by 3 bases, with 19 bases between them. CDR3 protein: CASIPARGAGYEQYF. The CDR3 nucleotides are TGTGCCAGCATCCCCGCCCGGGGGGCGGGCTACGAGCAGTACTTC. The whole variable domain, filled in from reference TRBV28 and TRBJ2-7, reads DVKVTQSSRYLVKRTGEKVFLECVQDMDHENMFWYRQDPGLGLRLIYFSYDVKMKEKGDIPEGYSVSREKKERFSLILESASTNQTSMYLCASIPARGAGYEQYFGPGTRLTVT.

This clone has only one observation. The V and J genes are TRBV10-3 and TRBJ2-1; TRBD2 matches 11 bases. This CDR3 contains 13 residues. Unmatched junction bases numbered 6, after V lost 7 bases and J lost 10 bases. Germline loops: CDR1 ENHRY, CDR2 SYGVKD. The CDR3 protein is CAIKTSGTLEQFF. CDR3 sequence (DNA): TGTGCCATCAAGACTAGCGGGACTCTCGAGCAGTTCTTC.

The rearrangement links TRBV14 to TRBJ2-7, with D maybe TRBD1 (5 bases). CDR3 size: 12 residues. The ends were cut back, 4 bases at V and 4 bases at J, with 8 bases in the middle. Germline CDR1 SGHDN, CDR2 FVKESK. CDR3 sequence (DNA): TGTGCCAGCAGCCGACAGAGGTACGAGCAGTACTTC. Translation: CASSRQRYEQYF.

V is TRBV3-1 (or the pseudogene TRBV3-2) and J is TRBJ1-3; unclear D gene. The germline V gene has CDR1 LGHDT and CDR2 YNNKEL (reference sequence). The CDR3 spans 14 residues. V lost 6 bases, J lost 0 bases, and 9 bases lay in between. The CDR3 DNA is TGTGCCAGCAGAAAATCTAGCTCTGGAAACACCATATATTTT. This translates into CASRKSSSGNTIYF.

This clone was counted ten times or more. The V call is TRBV9, the J call TRBJ1-6; D is uncertain. This CDR3 has 14 amino acids. Trimming left V 1 base short and J 3 bases short, with 5 bases between. Germline V gene sequence: CDR1 SGDLS, CDR2 YYNGEE. In DNA form, the CDR3 reads TGTGCCAGCAGCGTACTAAACTATAATTCACCCCTCCACTTT. It translates to CASSVLNYNSPLHF.

The J gene is TRBJ1-6, the V gene TRBV6-1, with D maybe TRBD1 (5 bases). CDR3 length equals 16 residues. Germline V gene lookup returns CDR1 MNHNS and CDR2 SASEGT. Trimming pared 3 bases from V and 7 bases from J, leaving 16 bases between. This chain's CDR3 is CASSETTVRRNSPLHF. The DNA of the CDR3 is TGTGCCAGCAGTGAGACGACAGTCCGAAGGAATTCACCCCTCCACTTT.

This chain links TRBV27 with TRBJ1-1; D is possibly TRBD1 (6 bases). The V end lost 4 bases, the J end lost 4 bases, and 13 bases lay between the germline ends. The CDR3 has 14 amino acids. The germline V gene has CDR1 MNHEY and CDR2 SMNVEV (reference sequence). The CDR3 DNA follows: TGTGCCAGCAGTTCACCACAGGGCTCCACTGAAGCTTTCTTT. Protein product: CASSSPQGSTEAFF.

The chain has TRBV19 and TRBJ2-6, with D maybe TRBD1 (6 bases). The CDR3 extends over 16 amino acids. Germline V gene lookup returns CDR1 LNHDA and CDR2 SQIVND (reference sequence). V lost 5 bases and J 0 bases, leaving 11 bases between the germline ends. The CDR3 here is CASSPGQYSGANVLTF. CDR3 in DNA: TGTGCCAGTAGTCCAGGACAGTACTCTGGGGCCAACGTCCTGACTTTC.

The genes are TRBV5-1 and TRBJ2-2; tentatively, D is TRBD1 (5 bases). This CDR3 region has 13 residues. Trimming removed 2 bases from V and 5 bases from J, with 7 bases in between. CDR1 SGHRS and CDR2 YFSETQ come from the germline V gene. The CDR3 reads CASSFGQTGELFF. CDR3 bases: TGCGCCAGCAGCTTTGGACAAACCGGGGAGCTGTTTTTT.

V usage is TRBV3-1 (or the pseudogene TRBV3-2) and J usage is TRBJ2-2; 10 positions agree with TRBD2. The CDR3 runs to 15 residues. Losses at the gene ends were 5 bases for V and 5 bases for J; bases not matched to a gene: 5. Germline V gene sequence: CDR1 LGHDT, CDR2 YNNKEL (reference sequence). The CDR3 here is CASSSTSGITGELFF. In nucleotides, the CDR3 is TGTGCCAGCAGCAGTACTAGCGGGATAACCGGGGAGCTGTTTTTT.

The gene calls are TRBV11-3 and TRBJ2-7; 9 bases fit TRBD1. Germline CDR1 and CDR2: SGHNT and YENEEA. Germline trimming cut 5 bases from V and 5 bases from J; bases unmatched to any gene: 4. The CDR3 consists of 13 residues. CDR3 loop: CASSPGTGNEQYF. CDR3 nucleotides: TGTGCCAGCAGCCCCGGGACAGGGAACGAGCAGTACTTC.

This clone rates as medium-sized (0.01 to 0.1%). The chain carries TRBV6-2 or TRBV6-3 and TRBJ1-5; no reliable D call. There are 14 residues in the CDR3. The V end lost 4 bases, the J end lost 0 bases, and 7 bases lay between the germline ends. CDR1 MNHEY and CDR2 SVGEGT come from the germline V gene. In nucleotides, the CDR3 is TGTGCCAGCAGTTTCTACCCTAGCAATCAGCCCCAGCATTTT. Its translation: CASSFYPSNQPQHF.

The V gene is TRBV7-3, the J gene TRBJ2-1, with TRBD2 matching over 7 bases. The CDR3 loop spans 12 amino acids. CDR1 is SGHTA and CDR2 is FQGTGA in the germline V gene. J lost 10 bases, V lost 5 bases, and 5 bases had no gene match. CDR3 DNA sequence: TGTGCCAGCAGCCCCTTGGGGGGGGAGCAGTTCTTC. This sequence encodes CASSPLGGEQFF.

This clone occurred a few times. J is TRBJ1-3 and V is TRBV9; 7 bases align to TRBD1. V shed 3 bases and J 0 bases; nucleotides not matched to a gene: 12. The CDR3 sequence is 18 residues long. Looked up from germline, CDR1 is SGDLS and CDR2 is YYNGEE. This CDR3 is CASSAGAGDSHSGNTIYF. CDR3 bases: TGTGCCAGCAGCGCAGGAGCCGGGGACAGCCACTCTGGAAACACCATATATTTT. Full variable domain (rest looked up from reference TRBV9 and TRBJ1-3): DSGVTQTPKHLITATGQRVTLRCSPRSGDLSVYWYQQSLDQGLQFLIQYYNGEERAKGNILERFSAQQFPDLHSELNLSSLELGDSALYFCASSAGAGDSHSGNTIYFGEGSWLTVV.

This chain joins TRBV9 and TRBJ2-6; tentative D call: TRBD1 (5 bases). Germline CDR1 reads SGDLS; CDR2 reads YYNGEE. This CDR3 comprises 18 residues. The V end lost 3 bases, the J end lost 1 base, and 17 bases lay between the germline ends. The CDR3 region is CASSATGTPRSGANVLTF. CDR3 nucleotides: TGTGCCAGCAGCGCTACAGGAACCCCAAGGTCTGGGGCCAACGTCCTGACTTTC.

V gene TRBV6-5 combines with J gene TRBJ1-2, with 11 positions matching TRBD1. Germline trimming cut 8 bases from V and 8 bases from J; bases unmatched to any gene: 4. Germline CDR1 and CDR2: MNHEY and SVGAGI. The CDR3 consists of 12 residues. CDR3 amino acids: CASWTGGGGYTF. For the CDR3, the DNA is TGTGCCAGCTGGACAGGGGGCGGCGGCTACACCTTC.

This clone was found a few times. The chain has TRBV9 and TRBJ2-3, with D tentatively TRBD2 (5 bases). The V end was cut by 0 bases, the J end by 7 bases, with 15 bases between. Germline V gene lookup returns CDR1 SGDLS and CDR2 YYNGEE. This CDR3 region has 15 residues. As DNA, the CDR3 is TGTGCCAGCAGCGTAGCGGCGATTAGCGAATATACGCAGTATTTT. Residues: CASSVAAISEYTQYF.

The CDR3 spells CASSLRTSGGTDTQYF. CDR3 bases: TGTGCCAGCTCACTTCGGACTAGCGGGGGCACAGATACGCAGTATTTT. The chain joins TRBV18 to TRBJ2-3; 12 bases are a match to TRBD2. Unmatched junction bases numbered 3, after V lost 4 bases and J lost 1 base. The V gene's germline CDR1 is KGHSH and CDR2 LQKENI. The CDR3 runs to 16 residues.

About this clone: This CDR3 is also generated by other DNA sequences in the sample. V usage is TRBV18 and J usage is TRBJ1-2, with D perhaps TRBD1 (6 bases). Germline assignment: CDR1 KGHSH and CDR2 LQKENI. Deletions cut 2 bases from V and 5 bases from J, with 6 bases between. There are 12 residues in the CDR3. Here the CDR3 DNA reads TGTGCCAGCTCACCAACAGGGTATGGCTACACCTTC. Translating gives CASSPTGYGYTF. Complete variable domain (other parts from reference TRBV18 and TRBJ1-2): NAGVMQNPRHLVRRRGQEARLRCSPMKGHSHVYWYRQLPEEGLKFMVYLQKENIIDESGMPKERFSAEFPKEGPSILRIQQVVRGDSAAYFCASSPTGYGYTFGSGTRLTVV.

The CDR3 coding sequence is TGTGCCTGGAGTGTACTAGCGGGGGCATTCGGGCAGTACTTC. Its translation: CAWSVLAGAFGQYF. The chain employs TRBV30 and TRBJ2-7, with TRBD2 matching 11 bases. The germline CDR1 and CDR2 sequences are GTSNPN and SVGIG (reference sequence). The CDR3 covers 14 residues. J gave up 9 bases and V 0 bases, and 7 bases lay outside the gene matches.

The genes are TRBV30 and TRBJ1-6; D is uncertain. The CDR3 length is 14 residues. Germline V CDR1 and CDR2: GTSNPN, SVGIG (reference sequence). V dropped 3 bases and J dropped 6 bases, with 12 bases sitting between them. CDR3 sequence: CAWRRQVGNSPLHF. Here the CDR3 DNA reads TGTGCCTGGAGAAGGCAGGTCGGTAATTCACCCCTCCACTTT.

The chain uses TRBV7-9 and TRBJ2-7; 10 bases fit TRBD2. Germline CDR1 and CDR2: SEHNR and FQNEAQ (reference sequence). CDR3 length equals 15 residues. With 2 bases clipped from V and 2 bases from J, the junction kept 3 bases outside the gene matches. CDR3 bases: TGTGCCAGCAGCTTACCTACTAGCGGGGCCTACGAGCAGTACTTC. This translates into CASSLPTSGAYEQYF. Combining the CDR3 with reference TRBV7-9 and TRBJ2-7 gives the whole variable domain DTGVSQNPRHKITKRGQNVTFRCDPISEHNRLYWYRQTLGQGPEFLTYFQNEAQLEKSRLLSDRFSAERPKGSFSTLEIQRTEQGDSAMYLCASSLPTSGAYEQYFGPGTRLTVT.

The chain has TRBV5-1 and TRBJ2-1; D unclear. The CDR3 loop spans 12 amino acids. CDR1 is SGHRS and CDR2 is YFSETQ in the germline V gene. Trimming took off 2 bases at V and 4 bases at J, with 4 bases between the two ends. CDR3 DNA: TGCGCCAGCAGCTTAGAGTACAATGAGCAGTTCTTC. Residues: CASSLEYNEQFF.

This clone was seen only a few times. The chain is built from TRBV19 and TRBJ2-2; no definite D call. The CDR3 totals 12 residues. CDR1 and CDR2 from the germline V gene are LNHDA and SQIVND (reference sequence). Trimming took off 5 bases at V and 7 bases at J, with 8 bases between the two ends. CDR3: CASSPRDGELFF. CDR3 nucleotides: TGTGCCAGTAGTCCCCGAGACGGGGAGCTGTTTTTT. The whole variable domain, filled in from reference TRBV19 and TRBJ2-2, reads DGGITQSPKYLFRKEGQNVTLSCEQNLNHDAMYWYRQDPGQGLRLIYYSQIVNDFQKGDIAEGYSVSREKKESFPLTVTSAQKNPTAFYLCASSPRDGELFFGEGSRLTVL.

V usage is TRBV18 and J usage is TRBJ2-1, with D unclear. CDR3 length: 15 residues. Germline loops: CDR1 KGHSH, CDR2 LQKENI. With 1 base removed from V and 0 bases from J, the gap between germline ends came to 7 bases. CDR3 nucleotides: TGTGCCAGCTCACCACAGATCAGCTCCTACAATGAGCAGTTCTTC. Amino acids: CASSPQISSYNEQFF.

CDR3 in DNA: TGTGCCAGCAAGGCGGGCAGGGAGGTCTATGGCTACACCTTC. This codes for CASKAGREVYGYTF. This chain uses TRBV2 with TRBJ1-2; D is possibly TRBD1 (5 bases). This CDR3 spans 14 amino acids. Trimming shortened V by 7 bases and J by 4 bases, and 16 bases separated the two germline ends. CDR1 and CDR2 from the germline V gene are SNHLY and FYNNEI.

V gene TRBV18 combines with J gene TRBJ2-4, with D maybe TRBD1 (5 bases). This CDR3 region has 18 residues. V dropped 1 base and J dropped 0 bases, with 16 bases sitting between them. CDR1 is KGHSH, CDR2 LQKENI, per germline. This CDR3 reads CASSPRSLSGLAKNIQYF. As DNA, the CDR3 is TGTGCCAGCTCACCACGGTCGTTATCAGGGCTAGCCAAAAACATTCAGTACTTC.